This T cell receptor (beta chain) was captured by sequencing in a study of blood T cell repertoires in COVID-19. Across the whole study: From the United States, Italy and Spain came samples of acute and convalescent COVID-19. T cells, B-cell-depleted T cells, or PBMCs supplied cDNA or gDNA.

Membership in each cohort depended on participant-reported clinical history. Measured with immunoSEQ multiplex PCR; TCRdb has only the in-frame clones, and not every one. The sample includes about 240,000 clones, 83% seen only once; the top ten take 3% to 4.5%. Sequenced sample: PBMCs or T cells enriched from blood (not recorded which). This sequence was found in a woman aged 40 to 50 who had been exposed to COVID-19.

The CDR3 loop is CASSRDRGNQPQHF. For the CDR3, the DNA is TGTGCCAGCAGTAGGGACAGGGGAAATCAGCCCCAGCATTTT. The V and J genes are TRBV2 and TRBJ1-5; 10 bases are shared with TRBD1. This CDR3 comprises 14 residues. With 5 bases clipped from V and 4 bases from J, the junction kept 2 bases outside the gene matches. Germline CDR1 is SNHLY and CDR2 is FYNNEI.